Listed below are T cell receptor beta chains from one sample, sequenced in a study of relationships among human T cell subsets. TCRdb reprocessed the multiplex PCR reads with MiXCR, giving one entry per CDR3 protein. The sample consists of approximately 15,000 distinct CDR3 sequences, roughly 60% of them appearing once. Sequenced: Tregs sorted from blood. Receptors were obtained from a man aged 35 to 55 in good health. Each CDR3 is given with its conserved first and last residue. A D gene is named only where the DNA matches it firmly. Some rows mark clone size as missing; the rest say once, few, many or name a class of expanded clone.

D gene	clone size	V gene	J gene	CDR3 protein	CDR3 DNA
TRBD1	few	TRBV7-2	TRBJ2-7	CASSFTGVGTYEQYF	TGTGCCAGCAGTTTTACAGGGGTCGGAACCTACGAGCAGTACTTC
TRBD2	-	TRBV10-1	TRBJ2-3	CASSPGLAGVGTDTQYF	TGCGCCAGCAGCCCGGGACTAGCGGGAGTGGGTACAGATACGCAGTATTTT
-	-	TRBV29-1	TRBJ2-1	CSVDRDGNEQFF	TGCAGCGTTGACAGGGATGGGAATGAGCAGTTCTTC
-	-	TRBV21-1	TRBJ2-6	CASSKESFSGANVLTF	TGTGCCAGCAGCAAAGAATCCTTCTCTGGGGCCAACGTCCTGACTTTC
-	-	TRBV29-1	TRBJ2-7	CSVGDRSDLEQYF	TGCAGCGTCGGTGACAGGTCTGATCTCGAGCAGTACTTC
TRBD1	-	TRBV11-2	TRBJ2-2	CASSYIRGKGAGELFF	TGTGCCAGCAGCTACATCAGGGGGAAGGGGGCCGGGGAGCTGTTTTTT
-	few	TRBV12-3/TRBV12-4	TRBJ1-5	CASSPGSRQPQHF	TGTGCCAGCAGTCCAGGGTCGCGGCAGCCCCAGCATTTT
-	-	TRBV11-2	TRBJ2-3	CASSLVSTDSDTQYF	TGTGCCAGCAGCTTAGTGTCGACAGATTCAGATACGCAGTATTTT
-	-	TRBV5-1	TRBJ1-2	CASSLGNSNYGYTF	TGCGCCAGCAGCTTGGGAAACTCTAACTATGGCTACACCTTC
-	medium-sized	TRBV1	TRBJ1-6	CTSSHDPPGGLNSPLHF	TGCACCAGCAGCCACGACCCTCCAGGGGGTTTGAATTCACCCCTCCACTTT
-	-	TRBV6-5	TRBJ1-1	CASSFGINTEAFF	TGTGCCAGCAGTTTTGGTATCAACACTGAAGCTTTCTTT
-	-	TRBV11-1	TRBJ1-1	CASSLIGQRNTEAFF	TGTGCCAGCAGCTTAATAGGACAGAGGAACACTGAAGCTTTCTTT
TRBD1	-	TRBV19	TRBJ1-2	CASSNRQGLDYGYTF	TGTGCCAGTAGTAACCGACAGGGTCTGGACTATGGCTACACCTTC
-	-	TRBV5-1	TRBJ1-1	CASRRDSNTEAFF	TGCGCCAGCAGACGAGACAGTAACACTGAAGCTTTCTTT
-	few	TRBV11-2	TRBJ2-7	CASSLKRKWEQYF	TGTGCCAGCAGCTTAAAACGCAAGTGGGAGCAGTACTTC
TRBD2	-	TRBV10-1	TRBJ2-7	CASRLAGVYEQYF	TGCGCCAGCAGACTAGCGGGGGTCTACGAGCAGTACTTC
TRBD2	-	TRBV11-2	TRBJ2-1	CASSFSAGDGREQFF	TGTGCCAGCAGCTTTTCGGCGGGAGACGGCCGAGAGCAGTTCTTC
-	-	TRBV6-1	TRBJ1-5	CASSSDTHQPQHF	TGTGCCAGCAGTTCGGACACTCATCAGCCCCAGCATTTT
TRBD1	-	TRBV28	TRBJ1-5	CASSRGQGINQPQHF	TGTGCCAGCAGCAGAGGACAGGGGATCAATCAGCCCCAGCATTTT
-	few	TRBV11-1	TRBJ2-1	CASSLMVPWDEQFF	TGTGCCAGCAGCTTAATGGTCCCTTGGGATGAGCAGTTCTTC
-	-	TRBV7-3	TRBJ1-5	CASSPPGRDGSWPQHF	TGTGCCAGCAGCCCTCCCGGAAGGGACGGGTCGTGGCCCCAGCATTTT
-	-	TRBV6-7	TRBJ2-3	CASTRPQYF	TGTGCCAGCACCCGTCCGCAGTATTTT
-	-	TRBV28	TRBJ2-4	CASTGVAKNIQYF	TGTGCCAGTACGGGGGTAGCCAAAAACATTCAGTACTTC
-	medium-sized	TRBV7-9	TRBJ1-2	CASSPDSSNYGYTF	TGTGCCAGCAGCCCGGACAGCTCTAACTATGGCTACACCTTC
-	-	TRBV11-1	TRBJ2-5	CASSLVPGTSTSYF	TGTGCCAGCAGCTTAGTGCCCGGGACTTCCACGTCGTACTTC
TRBD2	-	TRBV5-1	TRBJ2-7	CASNRGSGSSYEQYF	TGCGCCAGCAACCGGGGTAGCGGGAGCTCCTACGAGCAGTACTTC
TRBD2	-	TRBV18	TRBJ2-1	CASSLLAGNEQFF	TGTGCCAGCTCGCTCTTAGCGGGTAATGAGCAGTTCTTC
-	-	TRBV11-3	TRBJ1-5	CASSLGGISNQPQHF	TGTGCCAGCAGCCTAGGGGGTATCAGCAATCAGCCCCAGCATTTT
-	-	TRBV20-1	TRBJ1-2	CSARVSGGGYGYTF	TGCAGTGCTAGAGTCTCAGGAGGGGGCTATGGCTACACCTTC
TRBD2	-	TRBV11-2	TRBJ2-1	CASSLGRLAGADEQFF	TGTGCTAGCAGCTTAGGTAGGTTAGCGGGAGCAGATGAGCAGTTCTTC
-	-	TRBV7-2	TRBJ2-7	CASSLAPGGYYEQYF	TGTGCCAGCAGCTTAGCTCCGGGGGGCTACTACGAGCAGTACTTC
TRBD2	-	TRBV3-1	TRBJ2-7	CASSPLAGRPYEQYF	TGTGCCAGCAGTCCGCTAGCGGGGCGTCCCTACGAGCAGTACTTC
TRBD2	-	TRBV11-2	TRBJ2-1	CASSSLRGNNEQFF	TGTGCCAGCAGCTCCCTGCGGGGGAACAATGAGCAGTTCTTC
TRBD2	-	TRBV11-2	TRBJ2-3	CASRRLYGAGVADTQYF	TGTGCCAGCAGACGACTCTATGGAGCGGGAGTGGCAGATACGCAGTATTTT
TRBD1	few	TRBV28	TRBJ1-1	CAGSSQFWGQGAGPEAFF	TGTGCCGGCAGTTCTCAGTTTTGGGGGCAGGGGGCGGGCCCTGAAGCTTTCTTT
-	medium-sized	TRBV7-6	TRBJ2-3	CASSLAVLDTQYF	TGTGCCAGCAGCTTAGCGGTCCTAGATACGCAGTATTTT
TRBD2	few	TRBV20-1	TRBJ2-7	CSASGAGEPTGEQYF	TGCAGTGCTAGCGGGGCGGGAGAACCTACGGGGGAGCAGTACTTC
-	-	TRBV5-1	TRBJ2-3	CASSLERTSTDTQYF	TGCGCCAGCAGCTTGGAGCGGACTAGCACAGATACGCAGTATTTT
-	-	TRBV28	TRBJ2-6	CASQAGANVLTF	TGTGCCAGCCAGGCTGGGGCCAACGTCCTGACTTTC
-	-	TRBV12-3/TRBV12-4	TRBJ2-5	CASRGYNPQETQYF	TGTGCCAGCAGGGGCTATAACCCCCAAGAGACCCAGTACTTC
TRBD1	-	TRBV11-2	TRBJ1-5	CASSPTGGGNQPQHF	TGTGCCAGCAGCCCGACAGGGGGCGGGAATCAGCCCCAGCATTTT
TRBD1	-	TRBV11-1	TRBJ2-3	CASSLDRGPDTQYF	TGTGCCAGCAGCTTGGACAGGGGTCCAGATACGCAGTATTTT
TRBD1	-	TRBV18	TRBJ1-1	CASSPSSGQALYTEAFF	TGTGCCAGCTCACCATCTTCGGGACAGGCCCTCTACACTGAAGCTTTCTTT
-	few	TRBV12-3/TRBV12-4	TRBJ2-1	CASSLQGNEQFF	TGTGCCAGCAGTTTACAGGGGAATGAGCAGTTCTTC
-	few	TRBV12-3/TRBV12-4	TRBJ2-7	CASSPPAFGQYF	TGTGCCAGCAGCCCCCCCGCCTTTGGGCAGTACTTC
TRBD1	-	TRBV7-8	TRBJ2-3	CASSLIGTGTGASTDTQYF	TGTGCCAGCAGCTTAATTGGGACAGGGACGGGGGCAAGCACAGATACGCAGTATTTT
-	-	TRBV14	TRBJ2-1	CASSPGHGGEQFF	TGTGCCAGCAGCCCGGGACATGGGGGGGAGCAGTTCTTC
-	-	TRBV10-3	TRBJ1-5	CAIARADSNQPQHF	TGTGCCATCGCGCGGGCGGATAGCAATCAGCCCCAGCATTTT
-	few	TRBV28	TRBJ2-3	CASKGSTDTQYF	TGTGCCAGCAAGGGGAGCACAGATACGCAGTATTTT
-	-	TRBV4-2	TRBJ2-2	CASSERTGDTGELFF	TGTGCCAGCAGCGAACGGACTGGAGACACCGGGGAGCTGTTTTTT
TRBD1	-	TRBV12-3/TRBV12-4	TRBJ1-1	CASSPLGQGDAEAFF	TGTGCCAGCAGTCCCCTAGGGCAGGGGGACGCTGAAGCTTTCTTT
TRBD1	few	TRBV7-9	TRBJ2-1	CASSSNRDRVGEQFF	TGTGCCAGCAGCTCTAACCGGGACAGGGTCGGGGAGCAGTTCTTC
-	-	TRBV11-2	TRBJ2-5	CASSSWGPQETQYF	TGTGCCAGCAGCTCCTGGGGCCCCCAAGAGACCCAGTACTTC
TRBD2	-	TRBV6-1	TRBJ2-3	CASSVAGASPDTQYF	TGTGCCAGCAGTGTAGCGGGAGCCTCCCCAGATACGCAGTATTTT
-	few	TRBV11-2	TRBJ2-7	CASSLDIGDEQYF	TGTGCCAGCAGCTTAGATATCGGGGACGAGCAGTACTTC